This T cell receptor beta chain emerged from a study of T cell responses to AZD1222 COVID-19 vaccine. Study-level results: Most donors were white British, females outnumbered males, and clonal diversity was possibly underestimated.

Notes on this clone: Its antigen is unidentified.

The table came from immunoSEQ multiplex PCR; TCRdb's copy has only in-frame clones and leaves some out. This table holds under 95,000 clones, 90% found once. The CDR3 covers 15 residues. CDR1 MNHEY and CDR2 SMNVEV come from the germline V gene (reference sequence). Trimming at V came to 5 bases and at J to 7 bases, leaving 6 bases not matched to a gene. The V and J genes are TRBV27 and TRBJ1-6, with 9 bases fitting TRBD1. The sequenced sample was peripheral blood, obtained 28 days after the second AZD1222 dose. The clonotype was recovered from an adult who received the AZD1222 COVID-19 vaccine. The CDR3 region is CASSPGTGRNSPLHF. The CDR3 DNA follows: TGTGCCAGCAGTCCGGGGACAGGGCGCAATTCACCCCTCCACTTT.